This TCR beta chain emerged from a study of cytomegalovirus exposure and HLA in healthy donors (dated by TCRdb to about 2017). Regarding the study in general: In an earlier analysis of around 540 of the donors, roughly 300 Gb of sequence data and about 110 million unique TCR beta sequences from about 190 million T cells were reported. Around 320 gigabases of sequencing data and 70 million to 85 million unique TCR sequences were included in an early release covering about 700 HLA-typed donors. Of the approximately 400 genotyped donors, less than 90% were placed in the genetic ancestry cluster associated with self-reported Caucasian donors. The study aimed to test whether signatures of past pathogen exposure could be identified by cataloging public T cell receptors. Using immunosequencing, the study profiled T cell repertoires from 666 subjects and related those repertoires to cytomegalovirus serostatus. Along with the roughly 670-subject first cohort, a separate validation cohort of some 130 different subjects was used. The study combined high-throughput TCR immunosequencing, statistical association of individual TCRs with disease status, and machine learning to predict cytomegalovirus infection status. A later analysis re-examined previously published TCR beta repertoires from 610 or so donors and added high-resolution HLA genotyping to investigate patterns of TCR occurrence. The later analysis used no new phenotypic data to find candidate immune exposures, relying instead on TCR beta sequences and their occurrence across donors. An earlier analysis of about 620 of the donors applied high-throughput TCR beta sequencing to assess whether each TCR beta V gene segment acted as functional or pseudogenic. Donor age, sex, ethnicity and CMV serostatus were compiled together with the repertoire data. Genome-wide SNP genotypes for about 65% of the roughly 700 donors were used in a later genetic analysis, which treated that subset as a discovery cohort. Every repertoire in the discovery cohort had been generated on one and the same sequencing platform. HLA typing included class I and class II loci at four-digit resolution. Typing coverage varied by locus: roughly 629-630 donors for A, B, C, DRB1 and DQB1; approximately 520 for DQA1; approximately 610 for DPA1; fewer than 480 for DPB1. Roughly five DR-DQ haplotypes were treated as single units for association and clustering because of strong linkage in the cohort. Among a few hundred genotyped donors of the cohort, an average of 235,054 unique TCR beta nucleotide sequences were sequenced per donor, roughly a sixth of them non-productive.

The junction shows trimming of 3 bases on V and 5 bases on J, and the gene matches do not reach 6 bases of it. The germline V gene specifies MGHRA as CDR1 and YSYEKL as CDR2. The CDR3 contains 14 residues, cysteine and phenylalanine counted. The retained sequence is limited to the CDR3, 42 bases, with the frame set at the first base. The cohort consisted of approximately 670 healthy bone marrow donors. At the time of sampling, all cohort members were nominally healthy, though unrecorded immune exposures were likely present. The donor tested CMV seronegative, placing the donor among the 352 seronegative members of the cohort. A peripheral blood sample was provided by each donor, and peripheral blood mononuclear cells were used for TCR beta sequencing. Genomic DNA extraction from the blood cell samples was performed with the Qiagen DNeasy Blood Extraction Kit. Broad study findings and their caveats: Correlated functional status among segregating V segments might reflect linkage disequilibrium, but an unknown experimental factor could not be ruled out. Assigning TCR associations to individual alleles was difficult when HLA alleles, especially DR and DQ, strongly co-occurred. The classifier was reported to diagnose cytomegalovirus status with high specificity and sensitivity in both the original and validation cohorts. A later analysis found that HLA-associated TCR beta chains were more clonally expanded and had lower generation probabilities than equally common non-associated chains. A later genetic analysis reported fewer N-insertions in productive TCRs among donors in an Asian-associated ancestry cluster than the approximately 670-donor mean. Across donors, most TCR sequences were observed very rarely, whereas some public TCRs were present in many individuals. In an earlier analysis of about 600 of the donors, most TCR beta V segments appeared in productive rearrangements about 90% or about 30% of the time, broadly matching IMGT annotations. A further reported finding was that TCR beta sequences accurately predicted the HLA-A and HLA-B alleles for most subjects in the first cohort. According to a later analysis, most CMV-associated TCR beta chains appeared to be HLA-restricted, and the HLA associations seemed to be driven largely by CMV exposure. The cohort was sequenced for TCR beta chains only, and without alpha or paired-chain data the features that could be detected were limited. Several of the top co-occurrence clusters appeared to be linked to parvovirus B19, influenza, CMV and Epstein-Barr virus, according to a later analysis. The study listed 150 to 200 TCR beta chains as associated with cytomegalovirus. Because counts were too low, some 16 rarely observed V segments, including chromosome 9 orphons, were excluded from the earlier analysis of under 650 of the donors. V-gene and J-gene trimming of TCR beta chains was associated with a missense DCLRE1C variant in a later genetic analysis, and the association was replicated in an independent cohort. A cluster of highly shared sequence variants was judged likely to represent a technical artifact of the sequencing pipeline. Immune exposure information for the cohort was limited to CMV serostatus. In vitro tests confirmed that a few of the cytomegalovirus-associated TCR beta chains recognize cytomegalovirus antigens. In a later analysis, TCR association rates were found to vary across HLA loci, with the most associated TCRs seen for DRB1 alleles and the fewest for HLA-C alleles. Specific HLA alleles were associated with more than 15,000 TCR beta sequences at a false discovery rate of 0.05 in a later analysis. Roughly uniform sequencing depth across donors was assumed in presence/absence analyses, although this assumption may not hold. The 87-base-pair reads could not distinguish some IMGT-functional V segments, including TRBV6-2 and TRBV6-3, so those segments were excluded. Because HLA typing was missing for some donors at each locus, association tests included only the typed subset. The authors suggested that the approach could potentially be generalized to other disease states and immunological phenotypes.

Receptor libraries were prepared by the immunoSEQ multiplex PCR assay. For the multiplex PCR, a mixture combining 60 forward primers for TCR Vbeta segments and 13 reverse primers for TCR Jbeta segments was used. The CDR3 region of rearranged TCR beta genes was amplified from genomic DNA by a multiplex PCR assay. The Illumina HiSeq System was used to sequence the amplified TCR beta libraries as 87-base-pair reads. In the authors' own workflow: A later analysis counted tens of millions of unique TCR beta chains across the 500 to 850 repertoires, and roughly 10 million of these chains were shared by at least two donors. To remove PCR and sequencing errors, raw reads were error-corrected and collapsed into unique sequences using a nearest-neighbor algorithm that merged closely related sequences. CDR3 sequences were aligned to IMGT reference sequences to assign V, D and J gene segments. For a sequence to be retained, a match of at least six nucleotides to both a V gene segment and a J gene segment was required. A rearrangement was called productive if the CDR3 had no stop codons and remained in frame with V and J, and every other rearrangement was called non-productive. Following IMGT convention, CDR3 was defined as the stretch from the second conserved V-encoded cysteine to the conserved J-encoded phenylalanine. The earlier analysis of a few hundred of the donors excluded any sequence lacking an unambiguous match to a single V gene segment. An earlier analysis of several hundred of the donors called V segments functional above 56.7% productive rearrangements and segregating when the between-donor standard deviation exceeded 5%. A statistical classification framework was built for diagnosing cytomegalovirus status from the catalog of TCR beta chain sequences. V and J gene assignment, in a later analysis, came from comparing TCR nucleotide sequences with IMGT/GENE-DB human TR gene sequences. Using the TCRdist pipeline, a later analysis assigned CDR3 sequences along with most-parsimonious VDJ recombination scenarios. A later analysis defined each TCR beta chain by its CDR3 amino acid sequence plus V-gene family, and excluded reads lacking a unique V-gene family. To address suspected cross-contamination and a sequencing artifact, a later analysis removed over 500 highly shared, low-generation-probability nucleotide sequences. In a later analysis, a clonal expansion index for each public chain was calculated from normalized within-repertoire ranks of inferred template counts. In a later analysis, generation probabilities were computed with a VDJ recombination model fitted to out-of-frame rearrangements, and the resulting probabilities were checked against IGoR. A later analysis scored TCR-TCR, TCR-HLA and TCR-CMV co-occurrence with hypergeometric tests, applying a repertoire-size bias correction to TCR pairs. False discovery rates were estimated in a later analysis by permuting HLA or CMV assignments 20 times. In a later analysis, co-occurring TCRs were grouped using DBSCAN, with TCRdist sequence similarity added in when clustering inside HLA-allele-positive subsets. For co-occurrence clustering, repertoires with fewer than 30,000 or more than 120,000 public chains were excluded, along with five repertoires with anomalous nucleotide sharing. The table comes from immuneACCESS by way of TCRdb, which keeps in-frame sequences with V and J called. Part of the clones is missing from these tables; in studies checked, under half for an unresolved V gene and the rest for unknown reasons. V, J and clone size derive from that table, while D and trimming were established from the DNA sequence. This sample comprises about 210,000 clones, 75% to 80% of them detected only once. Of the sample, 1.8% falls within the top ten clones.

Regarding this clone: Its antigen is still unknown. Per-nucleotide qualities are absent, and no much larger clonotype sits a single base away.

The chain employs TRBV4-1 and TRBJ1-1; 7 central nucleotides agree with TRBD1. The sequence was obtained from a male donor in good health and CMV-seronegative. The sample was PBMCs. The nucleotide sequence reads TGCGCCAGCAGCCAGAGACAGGGACGGACTGAAGCTTTCTTT. This encodes CASSQRQGRTEAFF.